This T cell receptor beta chain stems from a study of T cells in Graves' hyperthyroidism and ophthalmopathy. Across the study: At initial diagnosis, before any treatment had begun, peripheral blood was obtained. Overall study results and limits: Model output signaled ophthalmopathy a median approximately 6 months ahead of onset. Within blood appeared most thyroid clonotypes that had expanded above 0.001.

Ophthalmopathy patients all had a Clinical Activity Score of at least 3, a NOSPECS grade of at least 4 and disease under 3 months old. This clonotype was recorded many times. No antigen is known for it. There were TCR beta CDR3 regions amplified from RNA transcripts. RT-PCR in the first round (using the HTBI primer set) targeted the TCR CDR3. TCRdb passed the multiplex PCR reads through MiXCR, listing each CDR3 protein once. This table has around 610,000 distinct CDR3 sequences, 14% to 15% appearing once. There are 13 residues in the CDR3. The germline V gene encodes CDR1 SGHNT and CDR2 YENEEA. The V and J ends lost 1 base and 6 bases respectively, with 7 bases between them.

The sequenced material came from blood. The TCR comes from a woman aged 40 to 55 with Graves' ophthalmopathy. The J gene is TRBJ1-5, the V gene TRBV11-3, with D unclear. In DNA form, the CDR3 reads TGTGCCAGCAGCTTAGCAATGGGTCAGCCCCAGCATTTT. Encoded protein: CASSLAMGQPQHF.